One sample yielded the 8 T cell receptor beta chains listed below, sequenced in a study of spatial heterogeneity in lung cancer. As to time point: sample taken at primary tumor resection. The authors sequenced whole RNA from tumor, nontumor lung or frozen PBMC without sorting. TCRdb independently ran MiXCR on the 5' RACE reads; one entry per CDR3 protein. This table has about 48,000 distinct CDR3 sequences, less than 5.5% appearing once. The specimen was PBMCs, collected at surgery. These receptors were obtained from a male donor with early-stage non-small cell lung cancer.

Many counts were recorded for this clonotype. The CDR3 reads CSAFSEKTYEQYF. As DNA, the CDR3 is TGCAGTGCCTTCAGTGAAAAAACCTACGAGCAGTACTTC. This sequence joins TRBV20-1 and TRBJ2-7; unclear D gene. This CDR3 comprises 13 residues. The V and J ends lost 6 bases and 2 bases respectively, with 14 bases between them. Looked up from germline, CDR1 is DFQATT and CDR2 is SNEGSKA (reference sequence).

This chain links TRBV28 with TRBJ2-7; tentative D call: TRBD2 (6 bases). CDR1 and CDR2 (germline): MDHEN, SYDVKM. The CDR3 length is 15 residues. Trimming took 5 bases from V and 3 from J, leaving 17 bases between them. The CDR3 spells CASSPLGTLVYEQYF. CDR3 sequence (DNA): TGTGCCAGCAGTCCCTTAGGGACTTTGGTCTACGAGCAGTACTTC. The variable domain in full, with the rest retrieved from reference TRBV28 and TRBJ2-7, is DVKVTQSSRYLVKRTGEKVFLECVQDMDHENMFWYRQDPGLGLRLIYFSYDVKMKEKGDIPEGYSVSREKKERFSLILESASTNQTSMYLCASSPLGTLVYEQYFGPGTRLTVT.

This clonotype was counted many times. The chain links TRBV6-2 or TRBV6-3 to TRBJ2-1; 12 nucleotides line up with TRBD2. CDR3 length: 15 amino acids. J was trimmed by 7 bases and V by 7 bases; bases with no gene match: 8. The germline CDR1 and CDR2 sequences are MNHEY and SVGEGT. The CDR3 DNA sequence: TGTGCCAGCACTACGCTCCTAGCGGGGGGGAATGAGCAGTTCTTC. Translating it yields CASTTLLAGGNEQFF.

This clonotype appeared many times. This chain uses TRBV7-9 with TRBJ1-5, with 7 bases matching TRBD1. Germline CDR1 and CDR2: SEHNR and FQNEAQ (reference sequence). The CDR3 sequence is 15 residues long. The ends lost 4 bases at V and 3 bases at J; junction bases unmatched: 6. The CDR3 here is CASSSGQLHNQPQHF. As DNA, the CDR3 is TGTGCCAGCAGCTCGGGACAGTTGCACAATCAGCCCCAGCATTTT.

There are many counts of this clonotype. CDR3 residues: CASRGDSWQETQYF. CDR3 nucleotides: TGTGCCAGCAGGGGGGACTCCTGGCAAGAGACCCAGTACTTC. The chain has TRBV7-9 and TRBJ2-5; weak D call: TRBD2 (6 bases). Germline-derived CDR1 and CDR2 are SEHNR and FQNEAQ (reference sequence). The CDR3 spans 14 residues. Between the trimmed V and J ends, which lost 6 bases and 2 bases, there was a span of 13 bases.

This clonotype was seen ten or more times. This chain connects TRBV5-1 to TRBJ1-1; maybe TRBD1 (6 bases). CDR1 is SGHRS and CDR2 is YFSETQ in the germline V gene. The germline V and J ends were trimmed by 0 bases and 4 bases, with 16 bases remaining between them. The CDR3 has 16 residues. CDR3 in amino acids: CASSLAYREEGTEAFF. The CDR3 DNA is TGCGCCAGCAGCTTGGCCTACAGGGAGGAAGGCACTGAAGCTTTCTTT.

The table lists this clonotype with many counts. The rearrangement uses TRBV3-1 and TRBJ2-7; D uncertain. The CDR3 length is 12 residues. Germline V gene data show CDR1 as LGHDT and CDR2 as YNNKEL (reference sequence). Trimming took 4 bases from V and 0 from J, leaving 4 bases between them. The CDR3 region has the DNA TGTGCCAGCAGCCGACACTCCTACGAGCAGTACTTC. Amino acid sequence: CASSRHSYEQYF.

This clonotype was counted at least ten times. CDR3 residues: CASSSSTLEQYF. The CDR3, as DNA: TGTGCCAGCAGCTCCTCAACCCTCGAGCAGTACTTC. The chain links TRBV7-2 to TRBJ2-7; D is unclear. Looked up from germline, CDR1 is SGHTA and CDR2 is FQGNSA. The CDR3 totals 12 residues. V lost 4 bases to trimming and J lost 6 bases, with 10 bases between them.